This T cell receptor (beta chain) emerged from a study of blood T cell repertoires in COVID-19. On the study more broadly: Spain, Italy and the United States supplied samples that represented acute and convalescent COVID-19. Sample material is recorded as cDNA or gDNA derived from T cells, B-cell-depleted T cells, or PBMCs.

Authors' methods: Reference gene primer amplification yielded estimated nucleated cell counts. TCRdb's copy holds only in-frame clones and misses some; the assay was immunoSEQ multiplex PCR. V and J calls and clone size are those listed in that table; D and trimming were worked out from the DNA. Among 200,000 to 300,000 clones listed, about 85% were seen once. Only one count was recorded for this clone. The CDR3 is 17 amino acids. The receptor comes from a woman aged 55 to 70 with active or convalescent COVID-19. Specimen: peripheral blood. This chain joins TRBV21-1 and TRBJ2-3; TRBD1, the table's D call, was not compared with the DNA. TRBV21-1 is deemed a pseudogene. The DNA for the CDR3 is TGTGCCAGCAATCTTGGGGACAGGGAGAGATTTACAGATACGCAGTATTTT. Amino acid sequence: CASNLGDRERFTDTQYF.